The T cell receptor beta chain under discussion was sequenced for a study of cytomegalovirus exposure and HLA in healthy donors. PCR involved 60 Vbeta and 13 Jbeta primers. TCRdb keeps only in-frame clones here, not all; method: immunoSEQ multiplex PCR. The sample includes under 200,000 clones, 68% of them seen just once. There are 13 residues in the CDR3. Germline V gene data show CDR1 as SGHAT and CDR2 as FQNNGV. With 5 bases removed from V and 1 base from J, the gap between germline ends came to 7 bases. V gene TRBV11-2 combines with J gene TRBJ2-3, with TRBD1 as a possible D gene (5 bases). This clonotype was sampled from a young woman in good health and CMV-seropositive. Sequenced sample: PBMCs. CDR3 nucleotides: TGTGCCAGCAGCCAGGGTGGCACAGATACGCAGTATTTT. Protein product: CASSQGGTDTQYF.